Listed below are T cell receptor beta chains from one sample, sequenced in a study of shared clonotypes between healthy human individuals. The protocol was immunoSEQ multiplex PCR, while the TCRdb copy is restricted to in-frame clones and leaves out a portion. The table records a few million clones, roughly 92% of them present only once. Sequencing was carried out using naive CD4+ T cells sorted from blood. These receptors all stem from a man in his late teens or twenties in good health. Each CDR3 is given without its conserved first and last residue. D genes are given only for firm matches.

v_gene: TRBV5-4
j_gene: TRBJ2-1
d_gene: TRBD2
CDR3aa: ASSSGLAGRNEQF

v_gene: TRBV6-1
j_gene: TRBJ1-3
d_gene: .
CDR3aa: ASRLTVNSGNTIY

v_gene: TRBV6-1
j_gene: TRBJ2-2
d_gene: .
CDR3aa: ASRTLANTGELF

v_gene: TRBV6-6
j_gene: TRBJ2-5
d_gene: .
CDR3aa: ASSYSPGMISETQY

v_gene: TRBV30
j_gene: TRBJ2-3
d_gene: .
CDR3aa: AWSPQEGSDTQY

v_gene: TRBV30
j_gene: TRBJ2-5
d_gene: TRBD2
CDR3aa: ASRTSGSGETQY

v_gene: TRBV7-6
j_gene: TRBJ2-5
d_gene: TRBD2
CDR3aa: ASSPTSGAKETQY

v_gene: TRBV30
j_gene: TRBJ2-1
d_gene: TRBD2
CDR3aa: AHTGGDRFAQF

v_gene: TRBV6-6
j_gene: TRBJ2-3
d_gene: TRBD1
CDR3aa: ASSPLGQGRTDTQY

v_gene: TRBV25-1
j_gene: TRBJ1-1
d_gene: .
CDR3aa: ASSDPGVGNTEAF

v_gene: TRBV5-1
j_gene: TRBJ2-5
d_gene: .
CDR3aa: ASSFLETQY

v_gene: TRBV5-4
j_gene: TRBJ2-3
d_gene: .
CDR3aa: ASSSRRASTDTQY

v_gene: TRBV6-1
j_gene: TRBJ1-4
d_gene: TRBD1
CDR3aa: ASNRGEEKLF

v_gene: TRBV28
j_gene: TRBJ2-3
d_gene: .
CDR3aa: ASSPPYGSGTDTQY

v_gene: TRBV4-1
j_gene: TRBJ2-1
d_gene: .
CDR3aa: ASSHVGVNEQF

v_gene: TRBV30
j_gene: TRBJ2-5
d_gene: TRBD2
CDR3aa: AWEQAGSLQETQY